Described below is a single T cell receptor beta chain sequence and its context. Categorization into cohorts depended on clinical history that participants reported. Donors in Cohort 3 who had recovered were those with two negative PCRs, healthcare professional clearance, or resolution of their symptoms. These data come from a study of blood T cell repertoires in COVID-19. The protocol was immunoSEQ multiplex PCR, while the TCRdb copy is restricted to in-frame clones and leaves out a portion. The sample lists roughly 250,000 clones; about 88% were seen once. This CDR3 region has 12 residues. CDR1 MDHEN and CDR2 SYDVKM come from the germline V gene. Trimming left V 4 bases short and J 6 bases short, with 8 bases between.

The chain combines TRBV28 with TRBJ2-3; maybe TRBD1 (5 bases). The receptor's source is a woman in her fifties or sixties who had recovered from COVID-19. Input material: PBMCs or T cells enriched from blood (not recorded which). The CDR3 nucleotides read TGTGCCAGCAGTTCAAACAGGGATACGCAGTATTTT. This translates into CASSSNRDTQYF.